This passage covers 21 T cell receptor beta chains from one sample sequenced in a study of T cell responses to AZD1222 COVID-19 vaccine. Sequenced by immunoSEQ multiplex PCR; TCRdb stores in-frame clones only, minus some. The sample carries 100,000 to 150,000 clones, 75% to 90% recorded once. Sample: peripheral blood, taken on day 0 of AZD1222 vaccination. These receptors were collected from an adult in good health.

This chain uses TRBV18 with TRBJ1-2; D remains ambiguous. The CDR3 length is 12 residues. With 3 bases removed from V and 2 bases from J, the gap between germline ends came to 4 bases. Germline V gene lookup returns CDR1 KGHSH and CDR2 LQKENI. The CDR3 loop is CASSPLNYGYTF. The CDR3 DNA follows: TGTGCCAGCTCACCCTTAAACTATGGCTACACCTTC. The entire variable domain, with the rest obtained from reference TRBV18 and TRBJ1-2, is as follows: NAGVMQNPRHLVRRRGQEARLRCSPMKGHSHVYWYRQLPEEGLKFMVYLQKENIIDESGMPKERFSAEFPKEGPSILRIQQVVRGDSAAYFCASSPLNYGYTFGSGTRLTVV.

The chain joins TRBV9 to TRBJ1-1, with 8 bases lining up with TRBD1. The CDR3 consists of 16 residues. J gave up 4 bases and V 2 bases, and 10 bases lay outside the gene matches. Germline V CDR1 and CDR2: SGDLS, YYNGEE. CDR3 in DNA: TGTGCCAGCAGCGTGGACGACAGGGGAGGGGTCACTGAAGCTTTCTTT. This translates into CASSVDDRGGVTEAFF.

The gene calls are TRBV19 and TRBJ1-1, with D hard to call. Germline-derived CDR1 and CDR2 are LNHDA and SQIVND (reference sequence). This CDR3 contains 13 residues. V dropped 3 bases and J dropped 1 base, with 6 bases sitting between them. Here the CDR3 reads CASSMGKNTEAFF. Here the CDR3 DNA reads TGTGCCAGTAGTATGGGAAAGAACACTGAAGCTTTCTTT.

The chain combines TRBV30 with TRBJ1-2; TRBD1 might be the D (6 bases). With 4 bases removed from V and 8 bases from J, the gap between germline ends came to 23 bases. Germline V lookup: CDR1 GTSNPN, CDR2 SVGIG (reference sequence). There are 15 residues in the CDR3. The CDR3 protein is CAWIQVPGQRTGYTF. The CDR3 DNA is TGTGCCTGGATTCAGGTCCCGGGACAACGAACAGGCTACACCTTC.

The V and J genes are TRBV5-5 and TRBJ1-4; D uncertain. Trimming took off 0 bases at V and 0 bases at J, with 18 bases between the two ends. The CDR3 is 19 residues long. Germline-derived CDR1 and CDR2 are SGHKS and YYEKEE (reference sequence). CDR3 sequence reads: CASSLAVDSVLSTNEKLFF. The CDR3 DNA is TGTGCCAGCAGCTTGGCCGTGGACTCCGTCTTATCAACTAATGAAAAACTGTTTTTT.

This chain links TRBV9 with TRBJ2-7; D is unresolved. The germline V and J ends were trimmed by 1 base and 0 bases, with 8 bases remaining between them. CDR3 size: 14 residues. Germline CDR1 SGDLS, CDR2 YYNGEE. Here the CDR3 DNA reads TGTGCCAGCAGCGTACACACGGACTCCTACGAGCAGTACTTC. It yields the protein CASSVHTDSYEQYF.

The V and J genes are TRBV7-9 and TRBJ2-7; possible D gene TRBD1, 6 bases. In germline, CDR1 is SEHNR, CDR2 FQNEAQ (reference sequence). V lost 4 bases and J lost 0, with 13 bases in between. The length of the CDR3 is 15 residues. The CDR3 loop reads CASSYEVGASYEQYF. CDR3 DNA sequence: TGTGCCAGCAGCTATGAGGTGGGGGCCTCCTACGAGCAGTACTTC. The variable domain in full, with the rest retrieved from reference TRBV7-9 and TRBJ2-7, is DTGVSQNPRHKITKRGQNVTFRCDPISEHNRLYWYRQTLGQGPEFLTYFQNEAQLEKSRLLSDRFSAERPKGSFSTLEIQRTEQGDSAMYLCASSYEVGASYEQYFGPGTRLTVT.

V usage is TRBV10-3 and J usage is TRBJ2-7; unclear D gene. The germline V and J ends were trimmed by 3 bases and 6 bases, with 6 bases remaining between them. Germline values: CDR1 ENHRY, CDR2 SYGVKD. There are 11 residues in the CDR3. The DNA of the CDR3 is TGTGCCATCAGTGACCGAGGCGAGCAGTACTTC. This encodes CAISDRGEQYF.

The CDR3 spells CASSPPGQGVGDTQYF. CDR3 coding DNA: TGTGCCAGCAGTCCTCCGGGACAGGGGGTTGGAGATACGCAGTATTTT. The chain links TRBV7-9 to TRBJ2-3, with 11 bases matching TRBD1. V was clipped by 6 bases and J by 5 bases; unmatched bases: 10. Germline assignment: CDR1 SEHNR and CDR2 FQNEAQ (reference sequence). The CDR3 sequence is 16 residues long.

This clone occurred a few times. The V and J genes are TRBV5-8 and TRBJ2-3, with a tentative D call TRBD2 (6 bases). The germline gives CDR1 SGHTS, CDR2 YDEGEE. The V and J ends lost 1 base and 3 bases respectively, with 9 bases between them. The CDR3 runs to 14 residues. The CDR3 sequence: CASSLPGRTDTQYF. In DNA, the CDR3 is TGTGCCAGCAGCTTGCCAGGGAGGACAGATACGCAGTATTTT.

The rearrangement joins TRBV30 to TRBJ2-3; D is unclear. Germline V lookup: CDR1 GTSNPN, CDR2 SVGIG (reference sequence). Trimming took off 0 bases at V and 8 bases at J, with 6 bases between the two ends. The CDR3 consists of 11 residues. The DNA of the CDR3 is TGTGCCTGGAGTGTTCGTCCTACGCAGTATTTT. Its translation is CAWSVRPTQYF.

The chain couples TRBV29-1 to TRBJ1-5; D unclear. This CDR3 is 13 amino acids long. With 4 bases removed from V and 6 bases from J, the gap between germline ends came to 13 bases. The V gene's germline CDR1 is SQVTM and CDR2 ANQGSEA. The CDR3 DNA reads TGCAGCGTTGGTTGGATGGGCGGTCAGCCCCAGCATTTT. This translates into CSVGWMGGQPQHF.

Points on this clone: The missing conserved phenylalanine or tryptophan at the end of this CDR3 makes a read error likely. The DNA is omitted, as the CDR3 cannot be located on it reliably, and the CDR3 follows TCRdb's listing. The chain is built from TRBV14 and TRBJ2-7; TRBD1 was called by the table and not checked on the DNA. Both ends counted, the CDR3 spans 11 residues. Germline CDR1 and CDR2: SGHDN and FVKESK. This CDR3 reads CASSLRQGRAL.

This clone was counted a single time. This chain uses TRBV30 with TRBJ2-5, with D unclear. Germline loops: CDR1 GTSNPN, CDR2 SVGIG (reference sequence). Trimming took 3 bases from V and 2 from J, leaving 16 bases between them. The CDR3 contains 15 residues. Written as DNA, the CDR3 is TGTGCCTGGAGACCGCTAATTTGGGGTCAAGAGACCCAGTACTTC. Its protein is CAWRPLIWGQETQYF.

The chain uses TRBV12-2 and TRBJ1-1. TRBV12-2 is a listed pseudogene. The CDR3 consists of 16 residues. The CDR3 loop reads CASRLVRPKGSTEAFF. In nucleotides, the CDR3 is TGTGCAAGTCGCTTAGTAAGGCCTAAAGGGAGCACTGAAGCTTTCTTT.

By share of the sample, this clone is medium-sized. The V call is TRBV2, the J call TRBJ2-7, with TRBD2 identical over 7 bases. The J segment lost 3 bases and the V segment lost 4 bases, leaving 3 bases of the junction unmatched. CDR3 length: 13 residues. Germline V CDR1 and CDR2: SNHLY, FYNNEI. The CDR3 bases are TGTGCCAGCAGTGGGGAGGGTAGCTACGAGCAGTACTTC. Residues: CASSGEGSYEQYF.

This CDR3 reads CAKTENPNYGYTF. The DNA of the CDR3 is TGTGCCAAGACAGAGAACCCTAACTATGGCTACACCTTC. The chain carries TRBV10-3 and TRBJ1-2; D possibly corresponds to TRBD1 (5 bases). The CDR3 is 13 residues long. The ends were cut back, 10 bases at V and 0 bases at J, with 12 bases in the middle. CDR1 is ENHRY and CDR2 is SYGVKD in the germline V gene.

This clone occurred once. The chain joins TRBV27 to TRBJ1-2; D remains unclear. The V end was cut by 2 bases, the J end by 2 bases, with 6 bases between. The CDR3 totals 13 residues. Looked up from germline, CDR1 is MNHEY and CDR2 is SMNVEV (reference sequence). The CDR3 coding sequence is TGTGCCAGCAGTTTACGGCAGAACTATGGCTACACCTTC. This gives the protein CASSLRQNYGYTF.

The chain links TRBV7-7 to TRBJ2-3, with 14 bases that match TRBD2. The CDR3 has 15 residues. Germline lookup yields CDR1 SSHAT and CDR2 FNYEAQ (reference sequence). J was trimmed by 7 bases and V by 4 bases; bases with no gene match: 4. The CDR3 nucleotides are TGTGCCAGCAGCTCCGGACTAGCGGGGGGCTATACGCAGTATTTT. It translates to CASSSGLAGGYTQYF.

The V gene is TRBV3-1 (or the pseudogene TRBV3-2), the J gene TRBJ1-2; the D gene is possibly TRBD1 (6 bases). The V end lost 4 bases, the J end lost 5 bases, and 23 bases lay between the germline ends. Germline CDR1 reads LGHDT; CDR2 reads YNNKEL (reference sequence). This CDR3 has 17 amino acids. The CDR3 nucleotides read TGTGCCAGCAGCCGATCTCCGGGACAACTAGCCGGTTATGGCTACACCTTC. Translated: CASSRSPGQLAGYGYTF.

This chain uses TRBV6-1 with TRBJ1-1; no reliable D call. The germline V and J ends were trimmed by 1 base and 10 bases, with 10 bases remaining between them. The germline gives CDR1 MNHNS, CDR2 SASEGT. The CDR3 has 12 residues. CDR3 nucleotides: TGTGCCAGCAGTGAAGGTAGGGTACGAGCTTTCTTT. It yields the protein CASSEGRVRAFF.